Presented here are 23 T cell receptor beta chains from one specimen sequenced in a study of shared clonotypes between healthy human individuals. Sequencing was performed with immunoSEQ multiplex PCR; in TCRdb, only in-frame clones are kept and a portion is missing. This repertoire shows 1.5 million to 2.5 million clones, 85% to 95% found once; its top ten account for more than 0.9%. CD45RO-negative cells were positively selected for CCR7, leaving out terminally differentiated effector memory CD45RA+ cells. The sequenced sample was naive CD8+ T cells sorted from blood. These TCRs come from a man aged 18 to 29 in good health.

A word on this clone: Other DNA sequences in this sample translate to the same CDR3. The rearrangement joins TRBV13 to TRBJ1-1, with D unresolved. Germline loops: CDR1 PRHDT, CDR2 FYEKMQ (reference sequence). Trimming cost V 1 base and J 4 bases, with 7 bases left between them. The CDR3 runs 13 residues. CDR3 in amino acids: CASSLEGSTEAFF. CDR3 sequence (DNA): TGTGCCAGCAGCTTAGAGGGAAGCACTGAAGCTTTCTTT.

V and J are TRBV15 and TRBJ1-2, with D tentatively TRBD1 (5 bases). Germline loops: CDR1 LNHNV, CDR2 YYDKDF (reference sequence). The CDR3 sequence is 14 residues long. V gave up 8 bases and J gave up 5 bases, with 18 bases separating them. Written as DNA, the CDR3 is TGTGCCACCGGGGCGGGCAGGACTCAGTATGGCTACACCTTC. It codes for CATGAGRTQYGYTF.

V and J are TRBV10-2 and TRBJ1-1; a possible D gene is TRBD1 (5 bases). V lost 6 bases, J lost 8 bases, and 13 bases lay in between. This CDR3 has 12 amino acids. Germline values: CDR1 WSHSY, CDR2 SAAADI. The CDR3 DNA reads TGCGCCAGCAGCGTGGGCAGGGAAGAAGCTTTCTTT. This encodes CASSVGREEAFF.

The sample holds a few counts of this clone. The chain combines TRBV4-1 with TRBJ2-7; D might be TRBD1 (6 bases). Trimming cost V 4 bases and J 3 bases, with 10 bases left between them. CDR3 length: 13 amino acids. Per germline, CDR1 MGHRA and CDR2 YSYEKL. The CDR3 spells CASSLVGGYEQYF. The CDR3 region has the DNA TGCGCCAGCAGCCTTGTAGGGGGCTACGAGCAGTACTTC.

The table lists this clone with a few counts. J is TRBJ1-2 and V is TRBV25-1; D is ambiguous. Trimming took off 4 bases at V and 6 bases at J, with 6 bases between the two ends. The CDR3 is made up of 11 amino acids. Germline CDR1 MGHDK, CDR2 SYGVNS. CDR3 amino acids: CASSAFDGYTF. In nucleotides, the CDR3 is TGTGCCAGCAGTGCGTTCGATGGCTACACCTTC.

The genes are TRBV11-2 and TRBJ2-1; perhaps TRBD2 as D (5 bases). Trimming removed 1 base at V and 6 bases at J, with 16 bases between. Germline CDR1 SGHAT, CDR2 FQNNGV. The CDR3 sequence is 16 residues long. CDR3 residues: CASSLVSSGAGNEQFF. CDR3 sequence (DNA): TGTGCCAGCAGCTTAGTGTCTTCGGGCGCGGGCAATGAGCAGTTCTTC.

This chain joins TRBV29-1 and TRBJ2-7; a weak D match, TRBD1 (6 bases). CDR1 and CDR2 from the germline V gene are SQVTM and ANQGSEA. V lost 4 bases and J 0 bases, leaving 13 bases between the germline ends. The CDR3 has 14 amino acids. CDR3 loop: CSVVPTGNSYEQYF. The CDR3 DNA is TGCAGCGTTGTACCGACAGGTAACTCCTACGAGCAGTACTTC.

With respect to this clone: Additional DNA sequences in this sample encode the identical CDR3. The V call is TRBV6-5, the J call TRBJ1-5; 9 nucleotides align to TRBD1. Germline V gene data show CDR1 as MNHEY and CDR2 as SVGAGI. The CDR3 has 14 amino acids. J gave up 5 bases and V 4 bases, and 3 bases lay outside the gene matches. The DNA of the CDR3 is TGTGCCAGCAGTTTACAGGGGGCACATCAGCCCCAGCATTTT. Protein product: CASSLQGAHQPQHF.

The chain links TRBV7-9 to TRBJ2-7, with 10 bases lining up with TRBD1. Per germline, CDR1 SEHNR and CDR2 FQNEAQ (reference sequence). The length of the CDR3 is 15 residues. Losses at the gene ends were 5 bases for V and 5 bases for J; bases not matched to a gene: 9. The CDR3 DNA reads TGTGCCAGCAGCCCAAGACAGGGGGCTTTCGACGAGCAGTACTTC. Its translation is CASSPRQGAFDEQYF. Together with reference TRBV7-9 and TRBJ2-7, the CDR3 gives the full variable domain: DTGVSQNPRHKITKRGQNVTFRCDPISEHNRLYWYRQTLGQGPEFLTYFQNEAQLEKSRLLSDRFSAERPKGSFSTLEIQRTEQGDSAMYLCASSPRQGAFDEQYFGPGTRLTVT.

The chain couples TRBV7-9 to TRBJ2-3; a possible D gene is TRBD1 (6 bases). CDR1 is SEHNR, CDR2 FQNEAQ, per germline (reference sequence). The CDR3 loop spans 18 amino acids. Trimming shortened V by 0 bases and J by 0 bases, and 16 bases separated the two germline ends. In DNA form, the CDR3 reads TGTGCCAGCAGCTTAGCCGGTTTTGGGACACTTAGCACAGATACGCAGTATTTT. This encodes CASSLAGFGTLSTDTQYF.

On this clone itself: Other nucleotide sequences in the sample specify the same CDR3. The chain has TRBV9 and TRBJ1-2; TRBD1 is a possible D gene (5 bases). Trimming removed 2 bases from V and 0 bases from J, with 8 bases in between. The CDR3 loop spans 14 amino acids. Germline V CDR1 and CDR2: SGDLS, YYNGEE. The CDR3 bases are TGTGCCAGCAGCGTTGGGGACGCTAACTATGGCTACACCTTC. Amino acid sequence: CASSVGDANYGYTF.

This clone was seen just once. V and J are TRBV6-1 and TRBJ1-4, with 7 bases matching TRBD1. CDR3 length: 16 amino acids. Trimming removed 2 bases from V and 2 bases from J; junction bases left unmatched: 5. Germline values: CDR1 MNHNS, CDR2 SASEGT. The CDR3 here is CASSERGLGTNEKLFF. The CDR3 nucleotides read TGTGCCAGCAGTGAAAGGGGGCTCGGCACTAATGAAAAACTGTTTTTT.

V usage is TRBV4-3 and J usage is TRBJ1-2, with D unclear. The V gene's germline CDR1 is LGHNA and CDR2 YSLEER. The V end lost 0 bases, the J end lost 3 bases, and 14 bases lay between the germline ends. The CDR3 extends over 16 amino acids. CDR3: CASSQDLRGRDYGYTF. In DNA, the CDR3 is TGCGCCAGCAGCCAAGATCTCCGAGGGCGCGACTATGGCTACACCTTC.

The chain combines TRBV27 with TRBJ1-4; weak D call: TRBD1 (5 bases). The CDR3 has 15 residues. V was clipped by 5 bases and J by 6 bases, with 16 bases between them. Germline V gene data show CDR1 as MNHEY and CDR2 as SMNVEV (reference sequence). Written as DNA, the CDR3 is TGTGCCAGCAGTCCCCTCGGGGGTGGGGATGAAAAACTGTTTTTT. It is translated as CASSPLGGGDEKLFF.

CDR3 sequence: CASSYSGTGGYTF. The CDR3 nucleotides are TGTGCCAGCAGTTACTCCGGGACAGGTGGCTACACCTTC. V and J are TRBV6-5 and TRBJ1-2, with 8 bases fitting TRBD1. CDR1 is MNHEY, CDR2 SVGAGI, per germline. The CDR3 length is 13 residues. J lost 7 bases, V lost 0 bases, and 1 base had no gene match.

This rearrangement joins TRBV5-4 to TRBJ2-4; D may correspond to TRBD1 or TRBD2 (5 bases each). V lost 2 bases and J 4 bases, leaving 7 bases between the germline ends. The CDR3 contains 13 residues. Germline CDR1 is SGHNT and CDR2 is YYREEE (reference sequence). In nucleotides, the CDR3 is TGTGCCAGCAGCTTCGGGGCAAAAAACATTCAGTACTTC. Protein: CASSFGAKNIQYF.

This clone was counted a single time. V is TRBV7-8 and J is TRBJ2-1; possible D gene TRBD2, 6 bases. This CDR3 contains 12 residues. Germline CDR1 and CDR2: SGHVS and FQNEAQ. Trimming took 3 bases from V and 9 from J, leaving 9 bases between them. The CDR3 DNA sequence: TGTGCCAGCAGCTTCCCCGGGGGTGAGCAGTTCTTC. As protein: CASSFPGGEQFF.

The chain uses TRBV5-1 and TRBJ2-7; no clear D. Germline CDR1 SGHRS, CDR2 YFSETQ. Trimming cost V 0 bases and J 0 bases, with 13 bases left between them. This CDR3 is 16 amino acids long. CDR3 in DNA: TGCGCCAGCAGCTTGGCGGAAGACTGGTCCTCCTACGAGCAGTACTTC. Residues: CASSLAEDWSSYEQYF.

To note about this clone: No DNA is shown, since the ends of the CDR3 on it are uncertain; the CDR3 is the one TCRdb lists. V usage is TRBV21-1 and J usage is TRBJ1-2; TRBD1, the table's D call, was not compared with the DNA. TRBV21-1 is flagged as a pseudogene. The length of the CDR3 is 15 amino acids, counting both ends. The CDR3 reads CASSKVGQGARGYTF.

This chain connects TRBV27 to TRBJ1-1; possibly TRBD1 for D (6 bases). The CDR3 loop spans 13 amino acids. V lost 3 bases to trimming and J lost 7 bases, with 12 bases between them. Germline V lookup: CDR1 MNHEY, CDR2 SMNVEV (reference sequence). The CDR3 DNA sequence: TGTGCCAGCAGTTTGGAGGACAGCGATGAAGCTTTCTTT. Translation: CASSLEDSDEAFF.

V is TRBV5-1 and J is TRBJ2-7, with TRBD2 identical over 10 bases. Germline CDR1 is SGHRS and CDR2 is YFSETQ. J lost 2 bases, V lost 2 bases, and 1 base had no gene match. This CDR3 contains 14 residues. CDR3 protein: CASSFGLAAYEQYF. DNA for the CDR3: TGCGCCAGCAGCTTTGGACTAGCGGCCTACGAGCAGTACTTC. The variable domain in full, completed from reference TRBV5-1 and TRBJ2-7, reads KAGVTQTPRYLIKTRGQQVTLSCSPISGHRSVSWYQQTPGQGLQFLFEYFSETQRNKGNFPGRFSGRQFSNSRSEMNVSTLELGDSALYLCASSFGLAAYEQYFGPGTRLTVT.

The chain combines TRBV28 with TRBJ2-7; TRBD1 matches at 7 bases. The CDR3 loop spans 14 amino acids. The ends lost 8 bases at V and 3 bases at J; junction bases unmatched: 10. Germline V gives CDR1 MDHEN, CDR2 SYDVKM. For the CDR3, the DNA is TGTGCCAGCCGGTTGGGAACAGGGGTCTACGAGCAGTACTTC. Its protein is CASRLGTGVYEQYF.

The chain combines TRBV4-3 with TRBJ2-4, with 11 bases fitting TRBD2. The V gene's germline CDR1 is LGHNA and CDR2 YSLEER. This CDR3 spans 21 amino acids. The junction had 15 bases not matched to a gene; V was cut back by 2 bases and J by 0 bases. The CDR3 reads CASSQTFGTSGPSLAKNIQYF. In nucleotides, the CDR3 is TGCGCCAGCAGCCAAACTTTCGGGACTAGCGGACCTTCTCTAGCCAAAAACATTCAGTACTTC.